This TCR beta chain was documented in a study of glioma-infiltrating T cells after dendritic cell vaccination. Looking at the study overall: Glioblastoma patients came from Phase I and II dendritic cell vaccination trials. Findings of the study overall: Only a small number of patients had complete blood and tumor samples.

With regard to this clone: Its antigen is unknown.

The primer mix had 60 V beta and 13 J beta primers. Sequenced by immunoSEQ multiplex PCR; TCRdb stores in-frame clones only, minus some. The sample consists of about 50,000 clones, around 89% of them appearing once. This CDR3 has 15 residues. Germline loops: CDR1 SGHVS, CDR2 FQNEAQ. J lost 3 bases, V lost 5 bases, and 5 bases had no gene match. Regarding time point: after dendritic cell vaccination, including at tumor progression/relapse. The TCR comes from a human donor with glioblastoma. Here the sequenced sample was blood, taken after dendritic cell vaccination. The rearrangement links TRBV7-8 to TRBJ2-3; the match to TRBD1 covers 10 bases. The DNA for the CDR3 is TGTGCCAGCAGCCCGCGGACAGGGGGTACAGATACGCAGTATTTT. This gives the protein CASSPRTGGTDTQYF.